This T cell receptor (beta chain) is from a study of T cells in Graves' hyperthyroidism and ophthalmopathy (dated by TCRdb to about 2019). Concerning the study at large: Peripheral blood was collected at initial diagnosis, before any treatment. For training and testing, the approximately 92 patients in the discovery cohort were randomly divided in a 7:3 ratio. TCR V-J signatures able to tell the groups apart were searched for in a discovery cohort of about a hundred patients, of whom more than 40 had Graves' ophthalmopathy and roughly 57 had stable Graves' hyperthyroidism. After blood sampling, hyperthyroidism patients were treated with methimazole at a starting dose of 30 mg daily, and ophthalmopathy patients were treated with high-dose intravenous methylprednisolone. Whether ophthalmopathy could be predicted prospectively was tested in an independent validation cohort made up of roughly 19 hyperthyroidism patients plus 17 patients who later progressed to ophthalmopathy. TCR Vbeta CDR3 sequencing of some 140 peripheral blood samples (approximately 44 ophthalmopathy, about 75 hyperthyroidism and about 17 progressor patients) is reported in the paper. The study also compared thyroid tissue and blood T-cell repertoires from about six Graves' hyperthyroidism patients. Summary of the overall study and its limitations: Sample size was not statistically predetermined, and investigators were not blinded to group allocation. In validation, the model predicted progression to ophthalmopathy with 55% to 71% sensitivity and 72.22% specificity, a median of roughly seven months before onset. In cross-validation, a model built on a 13 V-J signature told ophthalmopathy apart from stable hyperthyroidism with 85% to 90% sensitivity and about 81% specificity, and in testing the same model reached 80%/75%. Most expanded thyroid clonotypes (frequency above 0.001) were also found in blood, which suggests that blood repertoires may mirror thyroid immune responses.

The TCR beta CDR3 regions were amplified from the RNA transcripts. For the first round of RT-PCR on the TCR CDR3, the HTBI primer set was used together with the Qiagen OneStep RT-PCR kit. Libraries were constructed in a second round of multiplex PCR, after which size selection and purification were performed. The libraries were sequenced on an Illumina HiSeq2000 using paired-end 100 bp reads. In the paper's pipeline: SOAPnuke was used to process the raw data, removing reads that contained adapters or uncalled bases, had a mean Phred below 15, or lacked an exact match to the constant primer or identifier. High-quality paired reads were merged with COPE v1.2.5, and unique nucleotide sequences were defined as clonotypes. MiTCR v1.1 was used to align clonotypes to the IMGT TRBV, TRBD and TRBJ reference segments. The analysis was restricted to V-J combinations with a frequency above 0.0001, which together covered roughly 99% of the repertoires. A TCS score was defined as the ratio between F50 (clonal expansion) and ExV (chaos), using BLOSUM62-based TCRdist between CDR3 peptides within each V-J. Welch's t-statistics and random forest reduced around 520 V-J features to under 15, which were used in a naive Bayes classifier (R e1071). The raw public data were reprocessed by TCRdb itself: fastp quality trimming at Q25, MiXCR clonotype calling, in-frame beta chains only. Every CDR3 protein is listed once, alongside the most common genes and DNA of its rows. These V and J calls rely on TCRdb rather than the paper's analysis. The sample table lists hundreds of thousands of distinct CDR3 sequences, 15% to 18% of them with a count of one. In total, the top ten clones hold around 7.7% of the sample.

Its CDR3 holds 16 amino acids, cysteine through phenylalanine. Only the CDR3 DNA stays, 48 bases, in frame from base 1. CDR1 and CDR2 (KGHSH, LQKENI) derive from the germline V gene. Trimming costs V 0 bases and J 1 base, and their ends lie 12 bases apart. This clonotype appeared many times. No cognate antigen has been identified for it. No base quality information exists; no much larger clone differs at one position. Stable Graves' hyperthyroidism was defined as the absence of progression to ophthalmopathy over 18 months of follow-up. Hyperthyroidism patients were newly diagnosed, with disease duration under 2 months, and aged 18 to 65 years. Any patient with an uncontrolled infection, another autoimmune disease, pregnancy or lactation was excluded. Diagnoses were based on clinical symptoms, serum thyroxine and TRAb, thyroid ultrasound and orbital computed tomography. PBMCs were isolated from about 9 ml of fresh peripheral blood by Ficoll-Paque density gradient centrifugation. Trizol reagent was used to extract total RNA, and RNA quality was then checked on an Agilent 2100 Bioanalyzer.

The clonotype originates from a woman aged 18-29 years with Graves' hyperthyroidism. Specimen: blood. The chain was built from TRBV18 and TRBJ2-5; tentative D gene TRBD2, with 5 bases matching. The DNA is as follows: TGTGCCAGCTCACCACCGGGAGAGGAGACCCAAGAGACCCAGTACTTC. Its product reads: CASSPPGEETQETQYF. When the CDR3 is completed using the reference TRBV18 and TRBJ2-5 genes on either side, the full variable domain is NAGVMQNPRHLVRRRGQEARLRCSPMKGHSHVYWYRQLPEEGLKFMVYLQKENIIDESGMPKERFSAEFPKEGPSILRIQQVVRGDSAAYFCASSPPGEETQETQYFGPGTRLLVL.